This TCR beta chain was sequenced in a study of OX40 agonist ivuxolimab in advanced cancers. For the study at large: There were three patients with partial responses, one having hepatocellular carcinoma and two cutaneous melanoma. Study outcomes and limitations: Both CD4+ and CD8+ T cell populations in blood had undergone clonal expansion by week 6 at 0.1 to 3.0 mg/kg. Relative to CD4+, CD8+ T cells held more expanded clones on average.

Generated by immunoSEQ multiplex PCR, the TCRdb table keeps only in-frame clones and is missing some. This sample has about 81,000 clones; more than 75% occur once, and the top ten carry around 0.5%. As to this clone: The antigen remains undetermined.

This receptor was taken from an adult with an advanced solid tumor such as melanoma, head and neck, liver or kidney cancer. The specimen was CD4+ or CD8+ T cells sorted from blood, collected in a trial of the OX40 agonist ivuxolimab.

The CDR3 sequence is CASEKGGTNTGELFF. The CDR3 nucleotides read TGTGCCAGCGAGAAAGGCGGCACGAACACCGGGGAGCTGTTTTTT. The rearrangement joins TRBV5-4 to TRBJ2-2; no firm D call. V was shortened by 7 bases and J by 0 bases, with 13 bases between the two germline ends. The CDR3 is made up of 15 amino acids. Germline CDR1 SGHNT, CDR2 YYREEE (reference sequence).